These 26 T cell receptor beta chains share one sample of origin, sequenced in a study of T cell clones after liver transplantation. Repertoires were generated with immunoSEQ multiplex PCR, while TCRdb's copy carries only in-frame clones and drops some. The sample shows 40,000 to 55,000 clones, over 55% of them seen only once. The input for sequencing was CD4+ T cells from blood, taken approximately 54 months after liver transplant. Every receptor here comes from a human patient who received a liver transplant. Part of the T cell pool may stem from the graft donor.

The chain carries TRBV19 and TRBJ2-7; perhaps TRBD1 as D (6 bases). The CDR3 is 19 residues long. V lost 5 bases to trimming and J lost 0 bases, with 26 bases between them. CDR1 and CDR2 from the germline V gene are LNHDA and SQIVND (reference sequence). As DNA, the CDR3 is TGTGCCAGTAGTGCCCAAGCGCAATTCCAGGGGCGAAACTCCTACGAGCAGTACTTC. Amino acids: CASSAQAQFQGRNSYEQYF.

In this sample, this clone turned up a few times. This rearrangement joins TRBV7-8 to TRBJ2-1; 11 bases are shared with TRBD1. The CDR3 runs to 14 residues. Germline loops: CDR1 SGHVS, CDR2 FQNEAQ. J was trimmed by 9 bases and V by 4 bases; bases with no gene match: 5. The CDR3 region has the DNA TGTGCCAGCAGCTCCTGGACAGGGGGCAGTGAGCAGTTCTTC. Translating it yields CASSSWTGGSEQFF.

The table lists this clone with a few counts. The chain recombines TRBV6-1 with TRBJ2-2; D possibly uses TRBD1 or TRBD2 (6 bases each). Deletions cut 5 bases from V and 5 bases from J, with 15 bases between. This CDR3 is built from 15 residues. Per germline, CDR1 MNHNS and CDR2 SASEGT. CDR3 nucleotide sequence: TGTGCCAGCAGTCTTACAGGGAGCGGGACCGGGGAGCTGTTTTTT. As protein: CASSLTGSGTGELFF.

The chain joins TRBV4-2 to TRBJ1-4; no firm D call. Trimming removed 0 bases at V and 7 bases at J, with 6 bases between. The CDR3 length is 13 residues. CDR1 is LGHNA and CDR2 is YNFKEQ in the germline V gene. The DNA of the CDR3 is TGTGCCAGCAGCCAAGATTTGCCTGAAAAACTGTTTTTT. Its protein product is CASSQDLPEKLFF.

This clone was seen a handful of times. V is TRBV4-2 and J is TRBJ2-3; 11 nucleotides agree with TRBD2. CDR3 length equals 17 residues. The V gene end was trimmed by 8 bases and the J gene end by 8 bases; junction bases not matched to a gene: 18. Germline V gene data show CDR1 as LGHNA and CDR2 as YNFKEQ. The CDR3 region has the DNA TGTGCCAGCTCCCCTTATGATAGCGGGGGGGGCACCGTTACGCAGTATTTT. This gives the protein CASSPYDSGGGTVTQYF.

This clone occurred a few times. The gene calls are TRBV2 and TRBJ1-1, with D tentatively TRBD1 (5 bases). V shed 0 bases and J shed 5 bases, with 13 bases lying between them. The CDR3 totals 15 residues. The V gene's germline CDR1 is SNHLY and CDR2 FYNNEI. The CDR3 region is CASSEAWDPQTEAFF. DNA of the CDR3: TGTGCCAGCAGTGAAGCGTGGGACCCCCAGACTGAAGCTTTCTTT. The full variable domain, with the rest looked up from reference TRBV2 and TRBJ1-1, is EPEVTQTPSHQVTQMGQEVILRCVPISNHLYFYWYRQILGQKVEFLVSFYNNEISEKSEIFDDQFSVERPDGSNFTLKIRSTKLEDSAMYFCASSEAWDPQTEAFFGQGTRLTVV.

This clone was found a few times. This chain uses TRBV6-1 with TRBJ1-6; no reliable D call. Trimming removed 7 bases from V and 5 bases from J, with 15 bases in between. There are 15 residues in the CDR3. Germline values: CDR1 MNHNS, CDR2 SASEGT. CDR3 bases: TGTGCCAGCACCGAGGGAGTTAATGATAATTCACCCCTCCACTTT. It is translated as CASTEGVNDNSPLHF.

The rearrangement joins TRBV5-6 to TRBJ2-3; 12 positions agree with TRBD2. Germline CDR1 reads SGHDT; CDR2 reads YYEEEE. CDR3 length: 16 residues. V was clipped by 4 bases and J by 3 bases; unmatched bases: 6. The CDR3 coding sequence is TGTGCCAGCAGCGCCCGACTAGCGGGGGTTACAGATACGCAGTATTTT. It encodes CASSARLAGVTDTQYF. Combining the CDR3 with reference TRBV5-6 and TRBJ2-3 gives the whole variable domain DAGVTQSPTHLIKTRGQQVTLRCSPKSGHDTVSWYQQALGQGPQFIFQYYEEEERQRGNFPDRFSGHQFPNYSSELNVNALLLGDSALYLCASSARLAGVTDTQYFGPGTRLTVL.

This clone was seen only a few times. This sample also contains other DNA sequences that code for the same CDR3. The rearrangement links TRBV14 to TRBJ2-6; D is undetermined. V was cut by 1 base and J by 4 bases, with 2 bases left in between. The CDR3 spans 13 residues. Germline CDR1 reads SGHDN; CDR2 reads FVKESK. In DNA form, the CDR3 reads TGTGCCAGCAGCCAAGGGGGGGCCAACGTCCTGACTTTC. Translating gives CASSQGGANVLTF.

The rearrangement joins TRBV30 to TRBJ1-2, with D unresolved. The CDR3 is 11 amino acids. V lost 8 bases and J 4 bases, leaving 11 bases between the germline ends. The germline V gene has CDR1 GTSNPN and CDR2 SVGIG (reference sequence). This CDR3 reads CAAGRVYGYTF. The CDR3 DNA follows: TGTGCCGCAGGCCGGGTCTATGGCTACACCTTC. Using reference TRBV30 and TRBJ1-2 for the parts outside the CDR3, the full variable domain is SQTIHQWPATLVQPVGSPLSLECTVEGTSNPNLYWYRQAAGRGLQLLFYSVGIGQISSEVPQNLSASRPQDRQFILSSKKLLLSDSGFYLCAAGRVYGYTFGSGTRLTVV.

The chain is built from TRBV29-1 and TRBJ2-7; 8 bases align to TRBD1. J lost 2 bases, V lost 5 bases, and 5 bases had no gene match. This CDR3 has 13 residues. The V gene's germline CDR1 is SQVTM and CDR2 ANQGSEA. CDR3 loop: CSVRTGIPYEQYF. CDR3 nucleotides: TGCAGCGTTAGGACAGGGATTCCCTACGAGCAGTACTTC.

V usage is TRBV15 and J usage is TRBJ2-7; 7 bases map to TRBD1. The CDR3 is made up of 18 amino acids. Germline lookup yields CDR1 LNHNV and CDR2 YYDKDF (reference sequence). Trimming took 2 bases from V and 5 from J; bases not matched to a gene: 18. The CDR3 loop reads CATSRFSTFGQVAHEQYF. The CDR3 DNA reads as TGTGCCACCAGCAGATTCTCGACGTTTGGACAGGTCGCGCACGAGCAGTACTTC.

The CDR3 protein is CASSHPAGGGRADTQYF. CDR3 nucleotides: TGCGCCAGCAGCCATCCAGCGGGGGGAGGGCGGGCAGATACGCAGTATTTT. The V gene is TRBV4-1, the J gene TRBJ2-3; the match to TRBD2 covers 9 bases. The CDR3 length is 17 residues. CDR1 and CDR2 from the germline V gene are MGHRA and YSYEKL. The V segment lost 3 bases and the J segment 4 bases; nucleotides outside the gene matches: 11.

The gene calls are TRBV7-9 and TRBJ2-5; 11 nucleotides match TRBD1. This CDR3 region has 14 residues. J was trimmed by 5 bases and V by 5 bases; bases with no gene match: 4. Germline loops: CDR1 SEHNR, CDR2 FQNEAQ (reference sequence). CDR3: CASSRDRGSETQYF. For the CDR3, the DNA is TGTGCCAGCAGCCGGGACAGGGGGTCCGAGACCCAGTACTTC.

This clone was observed a few times. V is TRBV10-3 and J is TRBJ1-2, with a possible D match to TRBD1 (6 bases). Germline values: CDR1 ENHRY, CDR2 SYGVKD. Trimming cost V 3 bases and J 10 bases, with 12 bases left between them. This CDR3 spans 12 amino acids. The CDR3 coding sequence is TGTGCCATCAGTGATCCGAACAGGGACTACACCTTC. Its translation: CAISDPNRDYTF.

The CDR3 loop is CAWGGTAWGMNTEAFF. CDR3 sequence (DNA): TGTGCCTGGGGGGGGACAGCATGGGGAATGAACACTGAAGCTTTCTTT. The chain has TRBV30 and TRBJ1-1, with 7 bases identical to TRBD1. The CDR3 sequence is 16 residues long. The J segment lost 0 bases and the V segment lost 5 bases, leaving 12 bases of the junction unmatched. Germline V gives CDR1 GTSNPN, CDR2 SVGIG (reference sequence). Based on the CDR3 plus reference TRBV30 and TRBJ1-1, the full variable domain is SQTIHQWPATLVQPVGSPLSLECTVEGTSNPNLYWYRQAAGRGLQLLFYSVGIGQISSEVPQNLSASRPQDRQFILSSKKLLLSDSGFYLCAWGGTAWGMNTEAFFGQGTRLTVV.

The chain recombines TRBV6-1 with TRBJ2-1; either TRBD1 or TRBD2 may supply D (5 bases each). Trimming cost V 4 bases and J 10 bases, with 11 bases left between them. Germline V gives CDR1 MNHNS, CDR2 SASEGT. CDR3 length: 12 amino acids. The CDR3, as DNA: TGTGCCAGCAGTGCCCTAGGGGAGGAGCAGTTCTTC. It translates to CASSALGEEQFF.

The J gene is TRBJ2-7, the V gene TRBV29-1; 7 nucleotides match TRBD2. V shed 7 bases, J shed 1 base, and the junction held 10 bases outside the gene matches. The CDR3 is 14 amino acids. Per the germline V gene, CDR1 is SQVTM and CDR2 is ANQGSEA. The chain's CDR3 is CSAGGATSSYEQYF. The DNA for the CDR3 is TGCAGCGCGGGAGGAGCCACTTCTTCCTACGAGCAGTACTTC.

The chain recombines TRBV4-1 with TRBJ2-7; no definite D call. Per the germline V gene, CDR1 is MGHRA and CDR2 is YSYEKL. V was pared by 4 bases and J by 4 bases, with 5 bases between. The CDR3 consists of 11 residues. CDR3 region: CASSLGYEQYF. Here the CDR3 DNA reads TGCGCCAGCAGCCTAGGGTACGAGCAGTACTTC.

The chain couples TRBV6-1 to TRBJ2-2; 7 bases are shared with TRBD1. This CDR3 has 13 residues. J was trimmed by 6 bases and V by 5 bases; bases with no gene match: 3. Germline V CDR1 and CDR2: MNHNS, SASEGT. The CDR3 nucleotides read TGTGCCAGCAGTAACAGGGGTCCCGGGGAGCTGTTTTTT. Residues: CASSNRGPGELFF.

This clone was seen more than once but under ten times. V is TRBV10-1 and J is TRBJ1-5, with D hard to call. CDR1 is WNHNN and CDR2 is SYGVQD in the germline V gene (reference sequence). This CDR3 has 13 residues. Trimming removed 4 bases from V and 11 bases from J, with 15 bases in between. The CDR3, as DNA: TGCGCCAGCAGTGTCGACCATAGATCCGCCCAGCATTTT. This translates into CASSVDHRSAQHF.

The table lists this clone with a count of one. V usage is TRBV6-6 and J usage is TRBJ1-1, with TRBD1 identical over 8 bases. This CDR3 region has 15 residues. Unmatched junction bases numbered 7, after V lost 4 bases and J lost 3 bases. Germline V gene lookup returns CDR1 MNHNY and CDR2 SVGAGI (reference sequence). CDR3 sequence (DNA): TGTGCCAGCAGTTTCACCGGACAGGGAGACACTGAAGCTTTCTTT. It is translated as CASSFTGQGDTEAFF.

The chain links TRBV7-3 to TRBJ2-1, with D unclear. Germline V gene sequence: CDR1 SGHTA, CDR2 FQGTGA. The CDR3 consists of 14 residues. V was pared by 1 base and J by 6 bases, with 10 bases between. CDR3 sequence: CASSLMQAVNEQFF. The CDR3 DNA reads TGTGCCAGCAGCTTAATGCAGGCGGTCAATGAGCAGTTCTTC.

The chain uses TRBV7-3 and TRBJ1-1; possible D gene TRBD1, 6 bases. Germline CDR1 SGHTA, CDR2 FQGTGA. The CDR3 spans 14 residues. V lost 3 bases, J lost 3 bases, and 11 bases lay in between. The CDR3 DNA sequence: TGTGCCAGCAGCTTCTGGGAGGGGGACACTGAAGCTTTCTTT. Protein: CASSFWEGDTEAFF.

Concerning this clone itself: One end of the junction fails to match germline, which may point to a read error. This chain joins TRBV2 and TRBJ2-3; D perhaps matches TRBD2 (5 bases). This CDR3 has 12 residues. The germline V gene encodes CDR1 SNHLY and CDR2 FYNNEI. CDR3 DNA sequence: TGTGCCAGCAACCCTAGCACAGTTACGCAGTATTTT. Encoded protein: CASNPSTVTQYF.

This clone was seen only once. The chain couples TRBV7-8 to TRBJ1-2, with D unresolved. CDR3 length: 15 amino acids. V gave up 1 base and J gave up 2 bases, with 11 bases separating them. The germline gives CDR1 SGHVS, CDR2 FQNEAQ. CDR3 nucleotides: TGTGCCAGCAGCTTAGGGCAGCAAAGAAACTATGGCTACACCTTC. As protein: CASSLGQQRNYGYTF.